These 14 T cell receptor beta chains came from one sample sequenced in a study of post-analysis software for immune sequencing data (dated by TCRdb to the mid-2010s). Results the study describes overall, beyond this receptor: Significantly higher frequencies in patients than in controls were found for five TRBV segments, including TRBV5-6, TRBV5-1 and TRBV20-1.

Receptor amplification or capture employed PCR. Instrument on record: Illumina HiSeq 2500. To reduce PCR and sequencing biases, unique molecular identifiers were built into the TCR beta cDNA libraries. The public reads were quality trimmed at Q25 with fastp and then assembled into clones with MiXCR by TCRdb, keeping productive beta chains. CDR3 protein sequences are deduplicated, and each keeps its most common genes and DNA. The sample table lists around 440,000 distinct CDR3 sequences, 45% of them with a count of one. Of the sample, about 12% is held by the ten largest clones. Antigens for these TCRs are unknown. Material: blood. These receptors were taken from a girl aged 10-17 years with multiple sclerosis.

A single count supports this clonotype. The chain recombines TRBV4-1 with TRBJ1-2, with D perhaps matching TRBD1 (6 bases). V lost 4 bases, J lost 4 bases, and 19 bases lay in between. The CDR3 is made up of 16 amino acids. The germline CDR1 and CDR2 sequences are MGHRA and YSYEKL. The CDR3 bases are TGCGCCAGCAGCCCATTCGGAGGACAGCCGTTCTATGGCTACACCTTC. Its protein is CASSPFGGQPFYGYTF.

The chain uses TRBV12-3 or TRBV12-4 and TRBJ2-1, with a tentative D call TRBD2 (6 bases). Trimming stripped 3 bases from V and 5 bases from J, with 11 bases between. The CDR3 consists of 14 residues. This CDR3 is CASSFGGPDNEQFF. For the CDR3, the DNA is TGTGCCAGCAGTTTCGGGGGACCAGACAATGAGCAGTTCTTC.

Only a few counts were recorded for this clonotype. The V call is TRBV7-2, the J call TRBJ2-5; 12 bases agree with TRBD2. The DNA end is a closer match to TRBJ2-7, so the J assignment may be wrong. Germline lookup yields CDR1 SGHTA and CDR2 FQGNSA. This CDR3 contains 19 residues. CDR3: CASSLEPVLAGGPSYEQYF. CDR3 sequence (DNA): TGTGCCAGCAGCTTAGAACCCGTCCTAGCGGGAGGGCCGTCTTACGAGCAGTACTTC.

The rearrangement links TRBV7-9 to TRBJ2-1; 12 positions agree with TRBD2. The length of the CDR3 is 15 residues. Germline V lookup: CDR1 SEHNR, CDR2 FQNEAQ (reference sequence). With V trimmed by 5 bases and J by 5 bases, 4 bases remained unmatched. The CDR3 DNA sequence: TGTGCCAGCAGCGCACCTAGCGGGGGGGACAATGAGCAGTTCTTC. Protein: CASSAPSGGDNEQFF. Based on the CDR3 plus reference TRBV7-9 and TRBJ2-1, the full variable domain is DTGVSQNPRHKITKRGQNVTFRCDPISEHNRLYWYRQTLGQGPEFLTYFQNEAQLEKSRLLSDRFSAERPKGSFSTLEIQRTEQGDSAMYLCASSAPSGGDNEQFFGPGTRLTVL.

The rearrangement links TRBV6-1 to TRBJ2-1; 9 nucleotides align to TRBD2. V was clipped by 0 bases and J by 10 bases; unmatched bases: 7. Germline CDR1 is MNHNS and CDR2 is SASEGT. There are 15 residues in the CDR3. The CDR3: CASSEAPAGGPEQFF. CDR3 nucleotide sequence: TGTGCCAGCAGTGAAGCGCCAGCGGGAGGTCCCGAGCAGTTCTTC.

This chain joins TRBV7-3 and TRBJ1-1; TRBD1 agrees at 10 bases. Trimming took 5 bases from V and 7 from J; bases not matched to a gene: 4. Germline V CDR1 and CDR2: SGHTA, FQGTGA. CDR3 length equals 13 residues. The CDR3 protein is CASSIGDRGEAFF. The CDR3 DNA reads TGTGCCAGCAGCATAGGGGACAGGGGTGAAGCTTTCTTT.

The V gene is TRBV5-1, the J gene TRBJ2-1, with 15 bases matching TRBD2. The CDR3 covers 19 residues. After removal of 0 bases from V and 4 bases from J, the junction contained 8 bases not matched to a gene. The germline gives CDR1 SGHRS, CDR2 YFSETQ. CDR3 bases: TGCGCCAGCAGCTTGGTTGGGACTAGCGGGAGGCCCTTATACAATGAGCAGTTCTTC. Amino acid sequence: CASSLVGTSGRPLYNEQFF.

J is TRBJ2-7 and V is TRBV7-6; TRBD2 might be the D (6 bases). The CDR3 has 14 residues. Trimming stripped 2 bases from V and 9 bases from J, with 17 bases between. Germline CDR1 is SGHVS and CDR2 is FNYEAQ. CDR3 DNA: TGTGCCAGCAGCTTAAGGGGAGGCCCTCAGCGGCAGTACTTC. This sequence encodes CASSLRGGPQRQYF.

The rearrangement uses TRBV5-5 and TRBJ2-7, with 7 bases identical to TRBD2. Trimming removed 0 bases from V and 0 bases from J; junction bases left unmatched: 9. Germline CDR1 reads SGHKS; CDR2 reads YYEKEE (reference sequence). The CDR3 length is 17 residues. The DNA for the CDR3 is TGTGCCAGCAGCTTGGAGGGACTACCGAGCATCTCCTACGAGCAGTACTTC. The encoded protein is CASSLEGLPSISYEQYF.

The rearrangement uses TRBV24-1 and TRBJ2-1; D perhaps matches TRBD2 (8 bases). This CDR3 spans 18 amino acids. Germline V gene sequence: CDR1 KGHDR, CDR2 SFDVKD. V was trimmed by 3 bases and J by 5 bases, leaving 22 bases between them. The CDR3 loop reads CATSDPPGAGDRDNEQFF. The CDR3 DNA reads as TGTGCCACCAGTGATCCCCCAGGAGCGGGAGACAGGGACAATGAGCAGTTCTTC.

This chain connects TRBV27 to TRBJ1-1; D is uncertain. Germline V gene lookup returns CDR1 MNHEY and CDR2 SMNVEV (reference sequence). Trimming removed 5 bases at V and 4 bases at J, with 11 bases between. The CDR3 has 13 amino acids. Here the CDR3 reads CASSGRALTEAFF. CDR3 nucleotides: TGTGCCAGCAGTGGGCGGGCCCTCACTGAAGCTTTCTTT.

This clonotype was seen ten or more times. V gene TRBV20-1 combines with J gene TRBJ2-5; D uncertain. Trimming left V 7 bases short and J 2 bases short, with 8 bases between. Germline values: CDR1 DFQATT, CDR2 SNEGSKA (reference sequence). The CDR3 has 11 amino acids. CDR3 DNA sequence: TGCAGTGGGCGACGTCAAGAGACCCAGTACTTC. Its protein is CSGRRQETQYF.

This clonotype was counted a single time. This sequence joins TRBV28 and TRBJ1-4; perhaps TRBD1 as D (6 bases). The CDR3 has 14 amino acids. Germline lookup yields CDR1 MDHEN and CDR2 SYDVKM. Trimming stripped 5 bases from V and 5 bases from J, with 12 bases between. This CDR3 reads CASSPGTKNEKLFF. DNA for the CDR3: TGTGCCAGCAGTCCCGGGACAAAGAATGAAAAACTGTTTTTT.

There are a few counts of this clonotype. This chain's CDR3 is CASSETSGPYNEQFF. CDR3 nucleotide sequence: TGTGCCAGCAGTGAAACTAGCGGGCCTTACAATGAGCAGTTCTTC. This chain uses TRBV6-1 with TRBJ2-1, with 9 bases matching TRBD2. Germline CDR1 MNHNS, CDR2 SASEGT. J was trimmed by 4 bases and V by 2 bases; bases with no gene match: 3. The CDR3 has 15 residues.